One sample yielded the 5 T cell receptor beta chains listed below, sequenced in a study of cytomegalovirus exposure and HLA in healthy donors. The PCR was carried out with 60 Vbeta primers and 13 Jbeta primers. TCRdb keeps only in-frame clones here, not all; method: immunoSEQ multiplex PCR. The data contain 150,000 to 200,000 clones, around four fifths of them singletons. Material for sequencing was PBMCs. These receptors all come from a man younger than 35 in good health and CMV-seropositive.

In DNA form, the CDR3 reads TGTGCCAGCAGTGGGGAGCCTGGGACAGATACGCAGTATTTT. This gives the protein CASSGEPGTDTQYF. The chain combines TRBV2 with TRBJ2-3, with TRBD2 as a possible D gene (5 bases). This CDR3 is 14 amino acids long. V dropped 4 bases and J dropped 3 bases, with 11 bases sitting between them. Germline values: CDR1 SNHLY, CDR2 FYNNEI. The variable domain in full, with the rest retrieved from reference TRBV2 and TRBJ2-3, is EPEVTQTPSHQVTQMGQEVILRCVPISNHLYFYWYRQILGQKVEFLVSFYNNEISEKSEIFDDQFSVERPDGSNFTLKIRSTKLEDSAMYFCASSGEPGTDTQYFGPGTRLTVL.

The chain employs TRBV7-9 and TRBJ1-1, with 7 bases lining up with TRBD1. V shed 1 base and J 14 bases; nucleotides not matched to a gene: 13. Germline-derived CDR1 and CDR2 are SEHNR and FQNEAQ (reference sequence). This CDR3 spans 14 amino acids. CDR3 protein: CASSLGPPRQGHFF. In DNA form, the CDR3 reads TGTGCCAGCAGCTTAGGGCCTCCGAGACAGGGTCACTTCTTT.

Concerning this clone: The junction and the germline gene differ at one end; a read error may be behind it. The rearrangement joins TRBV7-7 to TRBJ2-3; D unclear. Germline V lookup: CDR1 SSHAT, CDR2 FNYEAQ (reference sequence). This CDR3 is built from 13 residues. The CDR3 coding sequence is TGTGCTAGCAGCTTAGCCCCGAGGGATACGCAGTATTTT. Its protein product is CASSLAPRDTQYF.

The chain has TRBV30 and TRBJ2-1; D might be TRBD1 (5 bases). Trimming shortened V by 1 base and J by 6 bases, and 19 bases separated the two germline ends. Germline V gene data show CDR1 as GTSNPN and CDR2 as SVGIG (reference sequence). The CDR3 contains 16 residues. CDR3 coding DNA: TGTGCCTGGAGTGCCCTGACAGTACATACTATCAATGAGCAGTTCTTC. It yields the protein CAWSALTVHTINEQFF.

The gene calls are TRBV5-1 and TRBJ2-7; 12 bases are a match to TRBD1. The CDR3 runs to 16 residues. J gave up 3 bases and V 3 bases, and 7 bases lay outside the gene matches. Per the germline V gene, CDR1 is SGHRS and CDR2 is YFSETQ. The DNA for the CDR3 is TGCGCCAGCAGCTACGGGACAGGGGGCCGCATCTACGAGCAGTACTTC. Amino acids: CASSYGTGGRIYEQYF.